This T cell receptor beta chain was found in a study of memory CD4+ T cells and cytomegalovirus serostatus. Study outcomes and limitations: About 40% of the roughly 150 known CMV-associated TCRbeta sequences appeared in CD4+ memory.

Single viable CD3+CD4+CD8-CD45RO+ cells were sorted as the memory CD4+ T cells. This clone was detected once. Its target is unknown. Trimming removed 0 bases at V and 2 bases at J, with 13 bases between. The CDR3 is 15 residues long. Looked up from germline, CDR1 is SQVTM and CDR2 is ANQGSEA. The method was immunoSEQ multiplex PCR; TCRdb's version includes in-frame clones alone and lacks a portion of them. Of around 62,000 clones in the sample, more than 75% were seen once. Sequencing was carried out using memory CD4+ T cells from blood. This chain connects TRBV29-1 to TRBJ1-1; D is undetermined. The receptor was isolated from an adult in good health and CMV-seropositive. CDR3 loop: CSVEDSWAQNTEAFF. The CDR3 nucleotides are TGCAGCGTTGAAGATAGTTGGGCCCAAAACACTGAAGCTTTCTTT.